These 10 T cell receptor beta chains were sequenced from one sample in a study of beta chain features in type 1 diabetes. Study-wide results and caveats: Shorter TCRB CDR3s, moderately but significantly so, were found in Type 1 diabetes patients in all four CD4+ subsets.

Their antigens are not known. Expressed TCRB transcripts were sequenced after all isolated RNA was converted to cDNA. The assay was immunoSEQ multiplex PCR, and TCRdb's table has in-frame clones only and misses some. The sample has around 600,000 clones; roughly 12% are singletons. Input material: naive CD4+ T cells from blood. The receptors were sampled from a young man with type 1 diabetes.

This clone has more than one count but fewer than ten. V and J are TRBV6-1 and TRBJ2-3, with D tentatively TRBD2 (5 bases). This CDR3 contains 14 residues. The germline V gene has CDR1 MNHNS and CDR2 SASEGT. Deletions cut 3 bases from V and 5 bases from J, with 12 bases between. The CDR3 region has the DNA TGTGCCAGCAGTGATCAGGCTAGCCTAGATACGCAGTATTTT. Residues: CASSDQASLDTQYF.

The CDR3: CASSLGTEGLGNTIYF. DNA for the CDR3: TGTGCCAGCAGCTTAGGGACAGAGGGTCTTGGAAACACCATATATTTT. The chain couples TRBV7-2 to TRBJ1-3, with D perhaps TRBD1 (6 bases). Germline V lookup: CDR1 SGHTA, CDR2 FQGNSA. The CDR3 covers 16 residues. V was pared by 1 base and J by 3 bases, with 13 bases between. Based on the CDR3 plus reference TRBV7-2 and TRBJ1-3, the full variable domain is GAGVSQSPSNKVTEKGKDVELRCDPISGHTALYWYRQSLGQGLEFLIYFQGNSAPDKSGLPSDRFSAERTGGSVSTLTIQRTQQEDSAVYLCASSLGTEGLGNTIYFGEGSWLTVV.

The V call is TRBV5-4, the J call TRBJ2-7; D unclear. The CDR3 covers 13 residues. The germline V gene encodes CDR1 SGHNT and CDR2 YYREEE (reference sequence). Trimming cost V 3 bases and J 0 bases, with 7 bases left between them. The chain's CDR3 is CASSSVSSYEQYF. CDR3 nucleotide sequence: TGTGCCAGCAGCTCGGTTAGCTCCTACGAGCAGTACTTC.

The gene calls are TRBV6-1 and TRBJ1-1; a possible D gene is TRBD1 (5 bases). V gave up 9 bases and J gave up 3 bases, with 17 bases separating them. Germline values: CDR1 MNHNS, CDR2 SASEGT. The CDR3 covers 14 residues. The CDR3 DNA reads TGTGCCAGTCTCCTGACGGGGGGGTACACTGAAGCTTTCTTT. Translating gives CASLLTGGYTEAFF.

The CDR3 region has the DNA TGTGCCAGCAGCTTAGTAGGGGGCGCGAGTCAGCCCCAGCATTTT. Encoded protein: CASSLVGGASQPQHF. The V and J genes are TRBV7-2 and TRBJ1-5, with TRBD1 matching over 7 bases. The V and J ends lost 1 base and 6 bases, in that order; junction bases with no gene match: 6. CDR1 is SGHTA, CDR2 FQGNSA, per germline. The length of the CDR3 is 15 residues.

A few counts support this clone. This rearrangement joins TRBV19 to TRBJ2-3; 10 nucleotides agree with TRBD2. CDR3 length: 14 residues. V dropped 7 bases and J dropped 3; count of bases not matched to a gene: 4. In germline, CDR1 is LNHDA, CDR2 SQIVND (reference sequence). The CDR3 reads CASTLAGETDTQYF. CDR3 nucleotide sequence: TGTGCCAGTACGCTAGCGGGGGAGACAGATACGCAGTATTTT. Full variable domain (outside the CDR3, taken from reference TRBV19 and TRBJ2-3): DGGITQSPKYLFRKEGQNVTLSCEQNLNHDAMYWYRQDPGQGLRLIYYSQIVNDFQKGDIAEGYSVSREKKESFPLTVTSAQKNPTAFYLCASTLAGETDTQYFGPGTRLTVL.

This clone was detected only a few times. The rearrangement uses TRBV28 and TRBJ1-4; tentative D call: TRBD1 (5 bases). There are 11 residues in the CDR3. Deletions cut 8 bases from V and 7 bases from J, with 8 bases between. Germline-derived CDR1 and CDR2 are MDHEN and SYDVKM. CDR3 protein: CASEGREKLFF. The CDR3 DNA sequence: TGTGCCAGCGAGGGGCGTGAAAAACTGTTTTTT. Drawing the rest from reference TRBV28 and TRBJ1-4, the complete variable domain is DVKVTQSSRYLVKRTGEKVFLECVQDMDHENMFWYRQDPGLGLRLIYFSYDVKMKEKGDIPEGYSVSREKKERFSLILESASTNQTSMYLCASEGREKLFFGSGTQLSVL.

V and J are TRBV11-2 and TRBJ2-5, with 10 bases identical to TRBD1. The ends lost 0 bases at V and 3 bases at J; junction bases unmatched: 7. The germline CDR1 and CDR2 sequences are SGHAT and FQNNGV. The CDR3 runs to 17 residues. The CDR3 DNA sequence: TGTGCCAGCAGCTTAGAGCCTTGGGACAGGGGCAAAGAGACCCAGTACTTC. This gives the protein CASSLEPWDRGKETQYF. Full variable domain (outside the CDR3, taken from reference TRBV11-2 and TRBJ2-5): EAGVAQSPRYKIIEKRQSVAFWCNPISGHATLYWYQQILGQGPKLLIQFQNNGVVDDSQLPKDRFSAERLKGVDSTLKIQPAKLEDSAVYLCASSLEPWDRGKETQYFGPGTRLLVL.

This clone appeared a few times. The gene calls are TRBV5-1 and TRBJ2-1, with 7 bases matching TRBD1. The length of the CDR3 is 13 residues. Germline lookup yields CDR1 SGHRS and CDR2 YFSETQ. The V segment lost 4 bases and the J segment 2 bases; nucleotides outside the gene matches: 0. The CDR3 loop is CASSGTAYNEQFF. CDR3 nucleotides: TGCGCCAGCAGCGGGACAGCCTACAATGAGCAGTTCTTC.

This clone was observed a handful of times. The J gene is TRBJ1-2, the V gene TRBV4-3; 7 bases are shared with TRBD1. Germline assignment: CDR1 LGHNA and CDR2 YSLEER. The CDR3 consists of 16 residues. The ends lost 4 bases at V and 4 bases at J; junction bases unmatched: 12. The chain's CDR3 is CASSRSYGTVAYGYTF. The CDR3 coding sequence is TGCGCCAGCAGCCGATCCTACGGGACAGTAGCCTATGGCTACACCTTC.